Sequencing of this T cell receptor beta chain was carried out in a study of cytomegalovirus exposure and HLA in healthy donors. Study-wide results and caveats: A later analysis linked 16,951 TCR beta sequences to HLA alleles at 0.05 false discovery rate. A later analysis linked a missense variant in DCLRE1C to the trimming of TCR beta V and J genes. The likely origin of a cluster of highly shared sequence variants was a sequencing artifact.

Samples came from healthy bone marrow donors. This clone was recorded at least ten times. Its cognate antigen is unknown. The V gene's germline CDR1 is LGHNA and CDR2 YSLEER. V gave up 0 bases and J gave up 0 bases, with 12 bases separating them. This CDR3 region has 17 residues. 60 Vbeta and 13 Jbeta primers were used in PCR. Measured with immunoSEQ multiplex PCR; TCRdb has only the in-frame clones, and not every one. The sample records roughly 120,000 clones, roughly 77% being singletons. The clonotype comes from a man aged 50 to 60 in good health and CMV-seropositive. What was sequenced was PBMCs. The chain carries TRBV4-3 and TRBJ2-1, with D possibly matching TRBD2 (6 bases). Here the CDR3 reads CASSQDPAGSSYNEQFF. CDR3 DNA: TGCGCCAGCAGCCAAGATCCCGCGGGGAGCTCCTACAATGAGCAGTTCTTC.